This section outlines one TCR beta chain sequence together with its context. These data are taken from a study of blood T cell repertoires in COVID-19. Study summary: Collection of acute and convalescent COVID-19 samples took place in the United States, Italy and Spain.

CDR1 GTSNPN and CDR2 SVGIG come from the germline V gene (reference sequence). This CDR3 is built from 14 residues. V was clipped by 3 bases and J by 0 bases, with 9 bases between them. Generated by immunoSEQ multiplex PCR, the TCRdb table keeps only in-frame clones and is missing some. The repertoire has 200,000 to 250,000 clones, over 60% of them found once; the top ten carry around 5.4%. The sample taken for sequencing was peripheral blood. The clonotype originates from a woman aged 65 to 85 with acute or convalescent COVID-19. This chain joins TRBV30 and TRBJ2-1, with D uncertain. The CDR3 DNA reads TGTGCCTGGAGCTCGGAGAGCTCCTACAATGAGCAGTTCTTC. Encoded protein: CAWSSESSYNEQFF.